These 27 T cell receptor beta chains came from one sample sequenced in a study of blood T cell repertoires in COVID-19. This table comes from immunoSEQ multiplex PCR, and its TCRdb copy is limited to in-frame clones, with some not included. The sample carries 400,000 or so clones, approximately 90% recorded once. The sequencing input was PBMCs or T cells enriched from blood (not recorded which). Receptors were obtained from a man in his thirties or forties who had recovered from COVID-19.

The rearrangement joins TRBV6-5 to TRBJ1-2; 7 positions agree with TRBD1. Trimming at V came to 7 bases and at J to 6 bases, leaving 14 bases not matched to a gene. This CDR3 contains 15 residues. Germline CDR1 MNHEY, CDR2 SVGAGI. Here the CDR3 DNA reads TGTGCCAGCAACCAGGGGGTTTTAGAGGGGGATGGCTACACCTTC. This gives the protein CASNQGVLEGDGYTF.

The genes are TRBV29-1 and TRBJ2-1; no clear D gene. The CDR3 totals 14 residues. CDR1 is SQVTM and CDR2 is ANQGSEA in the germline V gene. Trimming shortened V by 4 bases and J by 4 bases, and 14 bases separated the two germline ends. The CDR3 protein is CSVVGTDKYNEQFF. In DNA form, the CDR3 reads TGCAGCGTTGTAGGTACAGATAAATACAATGAGCAGTTCTTC.

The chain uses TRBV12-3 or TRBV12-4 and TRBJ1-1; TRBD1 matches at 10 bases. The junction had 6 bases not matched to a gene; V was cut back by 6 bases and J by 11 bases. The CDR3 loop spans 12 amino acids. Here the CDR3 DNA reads TGTGCCAGCAGCGACAGGGGGCGCGAGGCTTTCTTT. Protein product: CASSDRGREAFF.

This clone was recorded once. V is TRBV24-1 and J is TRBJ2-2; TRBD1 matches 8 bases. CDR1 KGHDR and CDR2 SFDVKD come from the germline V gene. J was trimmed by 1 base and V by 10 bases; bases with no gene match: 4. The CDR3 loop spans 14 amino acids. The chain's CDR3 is CATDGTGNTGELFF. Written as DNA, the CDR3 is TGTGCCACTGATGGGACAGGGAACACCGGGGAGCTGTTTTTT.

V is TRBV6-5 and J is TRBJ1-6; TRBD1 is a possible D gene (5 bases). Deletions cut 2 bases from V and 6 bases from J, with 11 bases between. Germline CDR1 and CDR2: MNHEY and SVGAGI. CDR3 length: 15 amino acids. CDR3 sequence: CASSYVGPVNSPLHF. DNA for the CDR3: TGTGCCAGCAGTTACGTGGGGCCCGTTAATTCACCCCTCCACTTT.

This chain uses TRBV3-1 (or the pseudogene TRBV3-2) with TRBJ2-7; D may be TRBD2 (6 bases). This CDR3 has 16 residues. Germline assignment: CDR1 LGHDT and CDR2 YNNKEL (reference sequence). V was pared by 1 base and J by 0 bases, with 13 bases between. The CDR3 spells CASSQVGRGNSYEQYF. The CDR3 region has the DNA TGTGCCAGCAGCCAAGTCGGTCGCGGGAACTCCTACGAGCAGTACTTC.

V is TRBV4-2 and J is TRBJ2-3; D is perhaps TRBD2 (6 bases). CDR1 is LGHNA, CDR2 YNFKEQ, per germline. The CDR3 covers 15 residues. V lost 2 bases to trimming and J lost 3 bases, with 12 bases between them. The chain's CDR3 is CASSQYRETTDTQYF. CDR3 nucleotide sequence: TGTGCCAGCAGCCAATACCGGGAGACAACAGATACGCAGTATTTT.

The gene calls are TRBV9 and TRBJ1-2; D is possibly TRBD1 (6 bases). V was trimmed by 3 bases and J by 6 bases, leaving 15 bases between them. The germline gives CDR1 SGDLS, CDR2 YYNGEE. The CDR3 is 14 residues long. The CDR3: CASSAQGSLNGYTF. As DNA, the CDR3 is TGTGCCAGCAGCGCCCAGGGGTCGTTAAATGGCTACACCTTC.

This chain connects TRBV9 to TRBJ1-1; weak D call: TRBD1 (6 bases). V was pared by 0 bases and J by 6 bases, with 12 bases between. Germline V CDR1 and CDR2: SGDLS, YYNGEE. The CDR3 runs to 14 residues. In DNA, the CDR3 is TGTGCCAGCAGCGTAGAAGTAGGGGGGGCTGAAGCTTTCTTT. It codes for CASSVEVGGAEAFF.

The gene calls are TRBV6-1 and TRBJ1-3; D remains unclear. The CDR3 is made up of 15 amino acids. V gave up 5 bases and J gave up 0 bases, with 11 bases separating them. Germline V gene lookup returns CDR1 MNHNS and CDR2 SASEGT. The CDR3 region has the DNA TGTGCCAGCAGTAAGGAGCGAAACTCTGGAAACACCATATATTTT. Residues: CASSKERNSGNTIYF.

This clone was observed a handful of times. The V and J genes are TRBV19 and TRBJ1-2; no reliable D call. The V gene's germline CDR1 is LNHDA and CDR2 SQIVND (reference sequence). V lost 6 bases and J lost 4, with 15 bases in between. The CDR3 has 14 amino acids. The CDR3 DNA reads TGTGCCAGTAGGTTCACAGAGTTTCCCTATGGCTACACCTTC. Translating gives CASRFTEFPYGYTF.

CDR3 coding DNA: TGTGCCAGCAGCCGGGGAGAATACACTGAAGCTTTCTTT. Translated, it gives CASSRGEYTEAFF. The chain combines TRBV6-6 with TRBJ1-1, with unresolved D. The V end lost 6 bases, the J end lost 3 bases, and 11 bases lay between the germline ends. Germline CDR1 MNHNY, CDR2 SVGAGI (reference sequence). The CDR3 consists of 13 residues.

The CDR3, as DNA: TGTGCCAGTAGTACCTCGGGGGGCGGGAGGGCCGATACGCAGTATTTT. Translated: CASSTSGGGRADTQYF. V usage is TRBV19 and J usage is TRBJ2-3; 9 bases are shared with TRBD2. Germline V gene lookup returns CDR1 LNHDA and CDR2 SQIVND (reference sequence). The CDR3 is 16 amino acids. The junction had 11 bases not matched to a gene; V was cut back by 4 bases and J by 6 bases.

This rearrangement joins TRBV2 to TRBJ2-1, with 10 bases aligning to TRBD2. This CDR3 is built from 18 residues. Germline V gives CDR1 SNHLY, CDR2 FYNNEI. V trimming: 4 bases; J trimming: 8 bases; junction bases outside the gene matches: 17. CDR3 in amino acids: CASSVARTSGFVGDEQFF. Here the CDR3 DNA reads TGTGCCAGCAGTGTAGCAAGGACTAGCGGATTCGTTGGCGATGAGCAGTTCTTC.

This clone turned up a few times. The CDR3 nucleotides are TGTGCCACCAGTGATTTTCAGGGACTCTCTGGAAACACCATATATTTT. Translated, it gives CATSDFQGLSGNTIYF. This chain uses TRBV24-1 with TRBJ1-3; D possibly corresponds to TRBD1 (5 bases). Trimming removed 1 base from V and 0 bases from J, with 9 bases in between. This CDR3 comprises 16 residues. Germline CDR1 reads KGHDR; CDR2 reads SFDVKD.

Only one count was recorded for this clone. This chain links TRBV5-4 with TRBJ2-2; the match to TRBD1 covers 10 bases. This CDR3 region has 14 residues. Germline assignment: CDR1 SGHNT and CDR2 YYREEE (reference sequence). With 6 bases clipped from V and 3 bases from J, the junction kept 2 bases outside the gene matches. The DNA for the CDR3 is TGTGCCAGCAAAGGACAGGGGGACACCGGGGAGCTGTTTTTT. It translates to CASKGQGDTGELFF.

The CDR3 sequence: CASTRLAASTDTQYF. The CDR3 DNA follows: TGTGCCAGCACCCGACTAGCGGCCAGCACAGATACGCAGTATTTT. The chain has TRBV6-5 and TRBJ2-3, with 9 bases lining up with TRBD2. The CDR3 extends over 15 amino acids. Germline CDR1 MNHEY, CDR2 SVGAGI. V shed 7 bases and J 0 bases; nucleotides not matched to a gene: 5.

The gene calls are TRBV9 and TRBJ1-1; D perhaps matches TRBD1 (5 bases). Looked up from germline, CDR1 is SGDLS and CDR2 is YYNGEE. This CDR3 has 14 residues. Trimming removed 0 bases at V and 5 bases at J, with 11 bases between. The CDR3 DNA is TGTGCCAGCAGCGTAGTTGGGGGAGGGACTGAAGCTTTCTTT. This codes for CASSVVGGGTEAFF.

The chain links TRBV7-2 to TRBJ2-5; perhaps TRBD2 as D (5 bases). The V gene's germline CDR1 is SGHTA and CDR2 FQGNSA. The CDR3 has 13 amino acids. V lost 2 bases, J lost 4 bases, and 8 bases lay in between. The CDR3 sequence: CASSLTRAETQYF. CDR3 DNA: TGTGCCAGCAGCTTAACTAGGGCAGAGACCCAGTACTTC.

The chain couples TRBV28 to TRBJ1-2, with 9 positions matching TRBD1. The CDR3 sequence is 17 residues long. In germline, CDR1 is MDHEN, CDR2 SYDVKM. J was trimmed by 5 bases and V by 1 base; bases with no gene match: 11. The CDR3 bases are TGTGCCAGCAGTTTATCCGTGGGACAGGGTAGTTGGTATGGCTACACCTTC. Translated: CASSLSVGQGSWYGYTF.

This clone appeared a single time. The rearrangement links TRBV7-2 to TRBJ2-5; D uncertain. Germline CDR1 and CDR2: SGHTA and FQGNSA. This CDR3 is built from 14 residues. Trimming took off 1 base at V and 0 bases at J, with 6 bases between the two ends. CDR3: CASSLGANQETQYF. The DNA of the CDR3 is TGTGCCAGCAGCTTAGGGGCCAACCAAGAGACCCAGTACTTC.

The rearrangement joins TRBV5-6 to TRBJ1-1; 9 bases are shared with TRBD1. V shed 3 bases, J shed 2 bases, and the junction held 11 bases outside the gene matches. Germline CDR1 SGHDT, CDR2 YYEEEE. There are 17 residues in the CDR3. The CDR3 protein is CASSSNRGRVINTEAFF. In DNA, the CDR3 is TGTGCCAGCAGCTCGAACAGGGGGCGTGTTATAAACACTGAAGCTTTCTTT.

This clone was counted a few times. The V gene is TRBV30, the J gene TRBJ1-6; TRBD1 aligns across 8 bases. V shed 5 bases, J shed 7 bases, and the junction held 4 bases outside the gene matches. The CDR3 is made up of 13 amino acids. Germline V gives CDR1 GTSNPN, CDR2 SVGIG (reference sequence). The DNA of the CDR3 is TGTGCCTGGGCGGGACAGGAAAATTCACCCCTCCACTTT. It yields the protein CAWAGQENSPLHF.

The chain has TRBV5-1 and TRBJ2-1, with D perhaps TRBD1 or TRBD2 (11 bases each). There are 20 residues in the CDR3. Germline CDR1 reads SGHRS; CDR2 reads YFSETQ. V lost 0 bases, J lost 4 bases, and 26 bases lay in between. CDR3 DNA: TGCGCCAGCAGCTTGGCCCGGGACAGGGGGGTAGCGGGAGGGTACAATGAGCAGTTCTTC. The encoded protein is CASSLARDRGVAGGYNEQFF. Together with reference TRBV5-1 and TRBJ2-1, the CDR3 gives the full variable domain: KAGVTQTPRYLIKTRGQQVTLSCSPISGHRSVSWYQQTPGQGLQFLFEYFSETQRNKGNFPGRFSGRQFSNSRSEMNVSTLELGDSALYLCASSLARDRGVAGGYNEQFFGPGTRLTVL.

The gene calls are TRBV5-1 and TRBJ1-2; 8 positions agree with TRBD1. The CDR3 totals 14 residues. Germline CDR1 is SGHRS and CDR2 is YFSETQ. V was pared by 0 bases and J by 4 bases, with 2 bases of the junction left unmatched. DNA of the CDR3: TGCGCCAGCAGCTTGGACCAGGGGGCCTATGGCTACACCTTC. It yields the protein CASSLDQGAYGYTF.

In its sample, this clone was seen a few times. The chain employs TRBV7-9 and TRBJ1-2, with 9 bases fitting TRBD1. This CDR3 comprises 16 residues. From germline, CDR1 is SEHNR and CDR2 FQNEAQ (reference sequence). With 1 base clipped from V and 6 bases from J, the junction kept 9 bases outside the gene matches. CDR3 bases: TGTGCCAGCAGCTTAGATCGCGGGACAGGGTCTGATGGCTACACCTTC. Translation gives CASSLDRGTGSDGYTF.

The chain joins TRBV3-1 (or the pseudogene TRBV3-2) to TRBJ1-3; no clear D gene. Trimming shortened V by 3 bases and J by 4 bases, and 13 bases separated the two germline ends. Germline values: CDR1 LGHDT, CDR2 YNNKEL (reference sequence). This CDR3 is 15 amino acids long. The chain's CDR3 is CASSQDRVVGNTIYF. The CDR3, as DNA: TGTGCCAGCAGCCAGGATCGGGTGGTCGGAAACACCATATATTTT.